These 4 T cell receptor beta chains came from one sample sequenced in a study of T cell repertoires in cytomegalovirus infection (dated by TCRdb to between 2018 and 2021). Sequenced using an Illumina HiSeq 1500. TCRdb took the public reads, trimmed them with fastp at Q25, ran MiXCR for clone calling and kept in-frame beta chains. Each CDR3 protein appears once, grouped with its most common genes and DNA. The sample table holds about 360,000 distinct CDR3 sequences, of which 15% to 20% were seen once. 8.7% of the sample is held by the ten biggest clonotypes. The specimen was PBMCs. The receptors were gathered from a human donor in good health (CMV status not recorded). Some clones in this sample may be carry-over from other donors' samples.

This clonotype was recorded at least ten times. This chain connects TRBV28 to TRBJ2-1; 8 nucleotides agree with TRBD2. V shed 6 bases, J shed 8 bases, and the junction held 9 bases outside the gene matches. Germline lookup yields CDR1 MDHEN and CDR2 SYDVKM. The CDR3 is made up of 14 amino acids. CDR3 nucleotides: TGTGCCAGCAGCCCCACCGGGACTAGGGATGAGCAGTTCTTC. Translation: CASSPTGTRDEQFF.

This clonotype was recorded at least ten times. The chain uses TRBV6-5 and TRBJ1-2, with a weak D call TRBD1 (6 bases). Per germline, CDR1 MNHEY and CDR2 SVGAGI. CDR3 length: 15 residues. V was shortened by 0 bases and J by 8 bases, with 16 bases between the two germline ends. CDR3 in amino acids: CASSYSRGHIGGYTF. As DNA, the CDR3 is TGTGCCAGCAGTTACTCGAGGGGACACATCGGGGGCTACACCTTC.

A few counts support this clonotype. CDR3 nucleotides: TGTGCCAGCAGCTTAGTGCACCGGGATCCTCAGTACTTC. Amino acid sequence: CASSLVHRDPQYF. This chain joins TRBV7-9 and TRBJ2-4, with D maybe TRBD2 (5 bases). V was pared by 1 base and J by 12 bases, with 13 bases between. The CDR3 covers 13 residues. The V gene's germline CDR1 is SEHNR and CDR2 FQNEAQ (reference sequence).

The chain is built from TRBV5-1 and TRBJ2-3; no firm D call. The V gene lost 2 bases and the J gene lost 5 bases, with 9 bases spanning the gap. The CDR3 length is 13 residues. Germline V lookup: CDR1 SGHRS, CDR2 YFSETQ. CDR3 sequence (DNA): TGCGCCAGCAGCTTCTATAGGGTAGATACGCAGTATTTT. This codes for CASSFYRVDTQYF.